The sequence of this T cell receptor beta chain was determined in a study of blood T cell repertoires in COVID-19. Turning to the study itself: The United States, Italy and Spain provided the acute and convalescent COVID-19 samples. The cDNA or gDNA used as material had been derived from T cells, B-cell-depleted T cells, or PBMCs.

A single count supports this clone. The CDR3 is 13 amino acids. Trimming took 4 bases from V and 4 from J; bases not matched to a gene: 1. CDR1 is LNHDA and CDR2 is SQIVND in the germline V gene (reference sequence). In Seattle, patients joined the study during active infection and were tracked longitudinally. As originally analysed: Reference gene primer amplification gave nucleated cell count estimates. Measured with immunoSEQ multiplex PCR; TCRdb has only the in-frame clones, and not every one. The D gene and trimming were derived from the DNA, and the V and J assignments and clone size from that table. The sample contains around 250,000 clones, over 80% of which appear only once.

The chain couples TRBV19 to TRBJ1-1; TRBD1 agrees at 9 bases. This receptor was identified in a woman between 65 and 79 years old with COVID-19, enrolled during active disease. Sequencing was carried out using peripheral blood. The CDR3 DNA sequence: TGTGCCAGTAGTACGGGACAGGGCACTGAAGCTTTCTTT. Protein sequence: CASSTGQGTEAFF.